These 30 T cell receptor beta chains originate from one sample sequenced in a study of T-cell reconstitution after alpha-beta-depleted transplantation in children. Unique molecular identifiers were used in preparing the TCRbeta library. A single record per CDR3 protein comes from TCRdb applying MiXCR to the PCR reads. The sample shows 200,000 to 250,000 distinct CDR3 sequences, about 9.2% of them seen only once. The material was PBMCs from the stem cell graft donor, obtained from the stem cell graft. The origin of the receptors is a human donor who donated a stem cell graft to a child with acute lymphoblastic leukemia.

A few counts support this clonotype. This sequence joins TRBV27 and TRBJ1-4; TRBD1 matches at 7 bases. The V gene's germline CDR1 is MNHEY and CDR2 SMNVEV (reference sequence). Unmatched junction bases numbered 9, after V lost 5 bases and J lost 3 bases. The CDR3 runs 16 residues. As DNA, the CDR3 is TGTGCCAGCAGTCCAGCAGACAGGGCGCCTAATGAAAAACTGTTTTTT. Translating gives CASSPADRAPNEKLFF.

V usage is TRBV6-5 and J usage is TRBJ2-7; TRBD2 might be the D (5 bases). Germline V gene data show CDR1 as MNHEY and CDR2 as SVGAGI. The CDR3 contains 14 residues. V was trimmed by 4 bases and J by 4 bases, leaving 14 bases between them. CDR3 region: CASSWSSPGYEQYF. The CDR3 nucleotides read TGTGCCAGCAGTTGGTCTAGCCCCGGTTACGAGCAGTACTTC.

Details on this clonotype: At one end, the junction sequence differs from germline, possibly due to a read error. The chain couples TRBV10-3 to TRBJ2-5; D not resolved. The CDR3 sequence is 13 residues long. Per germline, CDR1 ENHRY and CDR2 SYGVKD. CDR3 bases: TGTGCCATCATGGCAGCTCACCATGAGACCCAGTACTTC. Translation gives CAIMAAHHETQYF.

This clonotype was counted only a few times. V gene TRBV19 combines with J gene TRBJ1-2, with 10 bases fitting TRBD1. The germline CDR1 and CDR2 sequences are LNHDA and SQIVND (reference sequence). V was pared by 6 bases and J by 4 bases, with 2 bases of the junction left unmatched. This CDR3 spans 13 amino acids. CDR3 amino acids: CASSDRGLYGYTF. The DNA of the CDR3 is TGTGCCAGTAGCGACAGGGGGCTCTATGGCTACACCTTC.

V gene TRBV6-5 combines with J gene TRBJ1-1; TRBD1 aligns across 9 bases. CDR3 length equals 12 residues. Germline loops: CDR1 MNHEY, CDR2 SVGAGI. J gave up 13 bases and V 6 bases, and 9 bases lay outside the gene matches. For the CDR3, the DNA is TGTGCCAGCAGACCACCGGGACAGGGAGTTTTCTTT. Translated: CASRPPGQGVFF.

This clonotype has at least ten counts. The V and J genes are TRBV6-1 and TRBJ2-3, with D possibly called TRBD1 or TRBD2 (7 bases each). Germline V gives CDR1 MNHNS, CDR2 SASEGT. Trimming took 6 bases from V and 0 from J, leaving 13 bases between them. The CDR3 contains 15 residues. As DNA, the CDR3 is TGTGCCAGCAGCGGGGGGACAGACAGCACAGATACGCAGTATTTT. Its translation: CASSGGTDSTDTQYF.

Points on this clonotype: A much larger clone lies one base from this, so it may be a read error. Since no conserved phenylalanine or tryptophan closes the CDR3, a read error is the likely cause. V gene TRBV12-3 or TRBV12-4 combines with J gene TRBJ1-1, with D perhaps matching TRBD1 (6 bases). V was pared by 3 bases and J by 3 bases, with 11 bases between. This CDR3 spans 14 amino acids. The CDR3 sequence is CASSFTGSHTEAFY. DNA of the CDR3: TGTGCCAGCAGTTTCACAGGGAGCCACACTGAAGCTTTCTAT.

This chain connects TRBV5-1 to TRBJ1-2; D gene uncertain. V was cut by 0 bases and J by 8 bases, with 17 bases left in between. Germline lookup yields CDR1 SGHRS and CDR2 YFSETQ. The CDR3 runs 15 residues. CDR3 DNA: TGCGCCAGCAGCTTGGTTTACGACCCTAGGGAGGGCTACACCTTC. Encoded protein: CASSLVYDPREGYTF.

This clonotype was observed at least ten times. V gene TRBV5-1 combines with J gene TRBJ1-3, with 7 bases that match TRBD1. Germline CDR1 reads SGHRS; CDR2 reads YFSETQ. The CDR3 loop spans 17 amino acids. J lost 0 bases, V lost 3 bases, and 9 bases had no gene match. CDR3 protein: CASSSFVQGISGNTIYF. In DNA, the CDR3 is TGCGCCAGCAGCTCCTTCGTACAGGGGATCTCTGGAAACACCATATATTTT.

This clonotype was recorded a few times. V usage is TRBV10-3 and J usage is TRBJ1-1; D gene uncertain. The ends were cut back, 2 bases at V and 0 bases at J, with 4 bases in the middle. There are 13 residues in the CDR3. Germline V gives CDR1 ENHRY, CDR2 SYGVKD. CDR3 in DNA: TGTGCCATCAGTGAGCAGATGAACACTGAAGCTTTCTTT. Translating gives CAISEQMNTEAFF.

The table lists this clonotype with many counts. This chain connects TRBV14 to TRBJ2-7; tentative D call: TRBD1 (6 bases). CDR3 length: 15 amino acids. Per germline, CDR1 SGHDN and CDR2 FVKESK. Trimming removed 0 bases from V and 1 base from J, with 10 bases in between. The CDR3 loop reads CASSQDIGQSYEQYF. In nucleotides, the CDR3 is TGTGCCAGCAGCCAAGATATCGGACAGTCCTACGAGCAGTACTTC.

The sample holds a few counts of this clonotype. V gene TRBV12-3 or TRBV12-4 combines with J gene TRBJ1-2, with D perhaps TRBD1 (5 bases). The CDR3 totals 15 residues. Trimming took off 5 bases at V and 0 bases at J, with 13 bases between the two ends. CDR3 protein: CASSPSQGANYGYTF. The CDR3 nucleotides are TGTGCCAGCAGTCCCAGCCAGGGAGCTAACTATGGCTACACCTTC.

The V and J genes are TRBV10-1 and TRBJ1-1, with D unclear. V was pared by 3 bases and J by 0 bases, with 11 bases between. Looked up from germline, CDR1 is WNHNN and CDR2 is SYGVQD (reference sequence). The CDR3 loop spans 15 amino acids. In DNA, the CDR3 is TGCGCCAGCAGTGATGGTCCAGTACTGAACACTGAAGCTTTCTTT. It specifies CASSDGPVLNTEAFF.

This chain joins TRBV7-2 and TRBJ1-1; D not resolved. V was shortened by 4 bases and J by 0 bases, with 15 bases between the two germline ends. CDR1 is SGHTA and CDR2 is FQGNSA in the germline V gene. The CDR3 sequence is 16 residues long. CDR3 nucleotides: TGTGCCAGCAGCTACCTAAGGGCTGACATGAACACTGAAGCTTTCTTT. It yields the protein CASSYLRADMNTEAFF.

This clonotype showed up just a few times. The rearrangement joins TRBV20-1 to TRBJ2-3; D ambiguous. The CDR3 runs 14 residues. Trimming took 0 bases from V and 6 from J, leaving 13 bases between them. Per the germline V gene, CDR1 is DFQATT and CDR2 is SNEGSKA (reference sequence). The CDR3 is CSARDPRAVDTQYF. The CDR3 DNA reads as TGCAGTGCTAGAGATCCCCGGGCGGTGGATACGCAGTATTTT.

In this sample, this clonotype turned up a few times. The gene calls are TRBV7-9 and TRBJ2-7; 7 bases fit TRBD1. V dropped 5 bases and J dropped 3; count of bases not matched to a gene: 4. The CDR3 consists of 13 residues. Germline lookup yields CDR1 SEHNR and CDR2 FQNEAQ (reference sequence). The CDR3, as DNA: TGTGCCAGCAGCGAGACAGGGTTCTACGAGCAGTACTTC. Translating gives CASSETGFYEQYF. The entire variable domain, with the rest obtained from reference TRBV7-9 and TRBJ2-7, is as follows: DTGVSQNPRHKITKRGQNVTFRCDPISEHNRLYWYRQTLGQGPEFLTYFQNEAQLEKSRLLSDRFSAERPKGSFSTLEIQRTEQGDSAMYLCASSETGFYEQYFGPGTRLTVT.

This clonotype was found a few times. The CDR3 nucleotides read TGCGCCAGCAGCCAAGAGCCCCAGGGGGGATCTGGAAACACCATATATTTT. Translated, it gives CASSQEPQGGSGNTIYF. The chain couples TRBV4-3 to TRBJ1-3; 7 bases map to TRBD1. The CDR3 consists of 17 residues. The V segment lost 0 bases and the J segment 1 base; nucleotides outside the gene matches: 6. In germline, CDR1 is LGHNA, CDR2 YSLEER.

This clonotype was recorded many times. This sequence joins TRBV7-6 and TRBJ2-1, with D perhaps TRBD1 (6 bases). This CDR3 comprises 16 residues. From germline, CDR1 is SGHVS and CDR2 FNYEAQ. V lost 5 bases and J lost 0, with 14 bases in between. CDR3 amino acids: CASSPSTGSSYNEQFF. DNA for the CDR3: TGTGCCAGCAGCCCCTCCACAGGGAGCTCCTACAATGAGCAGTTCTTC.

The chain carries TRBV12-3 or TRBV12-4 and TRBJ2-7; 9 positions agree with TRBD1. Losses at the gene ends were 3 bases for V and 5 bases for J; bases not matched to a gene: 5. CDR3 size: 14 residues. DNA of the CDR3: TGTGCCAGCAGTTTGGCAACAGGGGGCAACGAGCAGTACTTC. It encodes CASSLATGGNEQYF.

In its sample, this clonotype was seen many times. CDR3 region: CASSLTQTSTDTQYF. CDR3 DNA sequence: TGTGCCAGCAGTTTGACCCAGACTAGCACAGATACGCAGTATTTT. The chain combines TRBV12-3 or TRBV12-4 with TRBJ2-3; D uncertain. The CDR3 has 15 residues. V lost 3 bases, J lost 0 bases, and 10 bases lay in between.

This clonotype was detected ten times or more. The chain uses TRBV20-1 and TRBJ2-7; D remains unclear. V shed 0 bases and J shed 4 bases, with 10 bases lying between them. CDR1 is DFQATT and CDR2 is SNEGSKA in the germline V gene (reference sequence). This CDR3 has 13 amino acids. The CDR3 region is CSARDFNSYEQYF. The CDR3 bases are TGCAGTGCTAGAGATTTCAACAGTTACGAGCAGTACTTC.

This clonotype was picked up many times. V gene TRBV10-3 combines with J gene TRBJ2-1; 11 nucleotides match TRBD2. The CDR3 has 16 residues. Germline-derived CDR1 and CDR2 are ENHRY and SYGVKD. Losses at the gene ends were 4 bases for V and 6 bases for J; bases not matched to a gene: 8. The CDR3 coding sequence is TGTGCCATCAGTGCTACTAGCGGGGGCCTAGGCAATGAGCAGTTCTTC. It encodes CAISATSGGLGNEQFF.

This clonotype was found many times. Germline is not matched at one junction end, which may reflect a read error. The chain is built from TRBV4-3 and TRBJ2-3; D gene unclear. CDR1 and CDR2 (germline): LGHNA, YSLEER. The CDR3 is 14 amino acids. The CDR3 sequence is CASSQGSSTDTQYF. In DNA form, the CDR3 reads TGCGCAAGCAGCCAAGGCTCTAGCACAGATACGCAGTATTTT.

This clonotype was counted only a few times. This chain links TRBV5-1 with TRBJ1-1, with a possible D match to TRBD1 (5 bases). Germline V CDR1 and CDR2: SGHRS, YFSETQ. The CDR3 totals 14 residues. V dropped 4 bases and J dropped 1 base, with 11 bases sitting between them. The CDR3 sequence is CASSVFDRNTEAFF. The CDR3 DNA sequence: TGCGCCAGCAGCGTATTCGACAGGAACACTGAAGCTTTCTTT.

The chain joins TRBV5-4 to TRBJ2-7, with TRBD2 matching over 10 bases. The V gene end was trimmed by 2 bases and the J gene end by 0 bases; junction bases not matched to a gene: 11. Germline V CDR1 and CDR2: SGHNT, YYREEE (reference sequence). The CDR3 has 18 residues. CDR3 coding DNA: TGTGCCAGCAGCTTTGGGATAGCGGGGGGCGCGGTCTCCTACGAGCAGTACTTC. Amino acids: CASSFGIAGGAVSYEQYF.

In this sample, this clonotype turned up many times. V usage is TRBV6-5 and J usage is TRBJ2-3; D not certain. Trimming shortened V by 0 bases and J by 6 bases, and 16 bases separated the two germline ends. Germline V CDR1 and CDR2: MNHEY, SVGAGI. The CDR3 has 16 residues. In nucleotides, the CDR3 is TGTGCCAGCAGTTACTCGTCGACCCAAACCCGGGATACGCAGTATTTT. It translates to CASSYSSTQTRDTQYF.

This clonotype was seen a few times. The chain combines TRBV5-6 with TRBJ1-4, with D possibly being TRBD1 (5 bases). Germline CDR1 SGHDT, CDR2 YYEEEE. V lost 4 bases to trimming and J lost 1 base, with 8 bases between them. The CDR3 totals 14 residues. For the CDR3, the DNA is TGTGCCAGCAGCCTAGGGGTAACTAATGAAAAACTGTTTTTT. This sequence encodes CASSLGVTNEKLFF.

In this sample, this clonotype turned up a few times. CDR3 in DNA: TGTGCCAGCAGCTCTCCTTTCAGGGTAGGGCAGTTCTTC. This gives the protein CASSSPFRVGQFF. The V gene is TRBV11-2, the J gene TRBJ2-1; a weak D match, TRBD1 (5 bases). CDR1 is SGHAT, CDR2 FQNNGV, per germline. The CDR3 extends over 13 amino acids. V gave up 4 bases and J gave up 12 bases, with 16 bases separating them.

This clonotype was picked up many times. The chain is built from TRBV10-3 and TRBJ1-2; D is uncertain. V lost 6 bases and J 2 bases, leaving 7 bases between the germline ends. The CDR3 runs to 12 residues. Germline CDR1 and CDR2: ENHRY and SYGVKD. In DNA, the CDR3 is TGTGCCATCAGGCCCGAGAACTATGGCTACACCTTC. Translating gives CAIRPENYGYTF.

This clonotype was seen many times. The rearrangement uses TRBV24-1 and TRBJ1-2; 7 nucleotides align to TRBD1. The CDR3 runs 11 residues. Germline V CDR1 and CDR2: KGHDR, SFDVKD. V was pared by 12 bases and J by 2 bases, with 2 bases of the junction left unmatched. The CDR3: CASQGNYGYTF. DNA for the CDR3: TGTGCCTCACAGGGGAACTATGGCTACACCTTC.